This T cell receptor beta chain was obtained from a study of T cells after posttransplantation cyclophosphamide. Study results and caveats: Donor CD8+ memory clones often dominated recipient blood repertoires at later times. Recipient CMV seropositivity and CMV reactivation strongly tracked TRB clonality. TRB overlap between skin or GI tissue T cells and blood was limited.

A word on this clone: The target antigen is unknown.

Repertoires were generated with immunoSEQ multiplex PCR, while TCRdb's copy carries only in-frame clones and drops some. The sample shows about 52,000 clones, around 94% of them seen only once. Germline V CDR1 and CDR2: LNHDA, SQIVND (reference sequence). The CDR3 runs to 16 residues. V lost 7 bases and J lost 1, with 19 bases in between. On the day of bone marrow donation, the related graft donor provided peripheral blood. This receptor was obtained from a young woman in good health and a related stem cell transplant donor. The chain combines TRBV19 with TRBJ1-1, with D possibly being TRBD1 (6 bases). Source material: PBMCs. CDR3 residues: CASTNNGRGGNTEAFF. The CDR3 coding sequence is TGTGCCAGTACCAATAACGGACGAGGGGGGAACACTGAAGCTTTCTTT.